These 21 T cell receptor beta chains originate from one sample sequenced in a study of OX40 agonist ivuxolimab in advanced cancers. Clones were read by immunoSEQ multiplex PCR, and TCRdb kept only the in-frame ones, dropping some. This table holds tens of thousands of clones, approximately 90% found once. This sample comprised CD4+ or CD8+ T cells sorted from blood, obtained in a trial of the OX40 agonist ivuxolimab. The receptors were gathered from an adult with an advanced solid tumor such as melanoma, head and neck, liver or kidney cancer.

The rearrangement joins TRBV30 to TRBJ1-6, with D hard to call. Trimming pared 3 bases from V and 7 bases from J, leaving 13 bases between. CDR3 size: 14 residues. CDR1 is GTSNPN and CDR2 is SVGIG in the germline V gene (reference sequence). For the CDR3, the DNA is TGTGCCTGGAGGGTCGGAGGAGGGAATTCACCCCTCCACTTT. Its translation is CAWRVGGGNSPLHF.

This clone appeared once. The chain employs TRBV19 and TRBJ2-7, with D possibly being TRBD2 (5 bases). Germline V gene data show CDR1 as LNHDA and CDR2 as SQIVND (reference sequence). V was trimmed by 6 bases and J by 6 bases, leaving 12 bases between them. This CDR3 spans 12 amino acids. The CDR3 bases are TGTGCCAGTAGCCCAGCCGGGGTCGAGCAGTACTTC. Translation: CASSPAGVEQYF. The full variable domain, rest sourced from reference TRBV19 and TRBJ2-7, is DGGITQSPKYLFRKEGQNVTLSCEQNLNHDAMYWYRQDPGQGLRLIYYSQIVNDFQKGDIAEGYSVSREKKESFPLTVTSAQKNPTAFYLCASSPAGVEQYFGPGTRLTVT.

In DNA, the CDR3 is TGTGCCAGCAGCCAAGATCCAGCGGGAGAGGTAGATACGCAGTATTTT. Its translation: CASSQDPAGEVDTQYF. The rearrangement links TRBV4-2 to TRBJ2-3; 8 bases are shared with TRBD2. The junction had 7 bases not matched to a gene; V was cut back by 0 bases and J by 5 bases. CDR1 LGHNA and CDR2 YNFKEQ come from the germline V gene. This CDR3 spans 16 amino acids.

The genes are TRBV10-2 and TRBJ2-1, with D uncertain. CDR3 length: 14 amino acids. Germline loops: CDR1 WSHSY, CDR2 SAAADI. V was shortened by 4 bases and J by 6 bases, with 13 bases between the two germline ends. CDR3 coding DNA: TGCGCCAGCAGTGGGACGCATAAGGTCAATGAGCAGTTCTTC. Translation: CASSGTHKVNEQFF.

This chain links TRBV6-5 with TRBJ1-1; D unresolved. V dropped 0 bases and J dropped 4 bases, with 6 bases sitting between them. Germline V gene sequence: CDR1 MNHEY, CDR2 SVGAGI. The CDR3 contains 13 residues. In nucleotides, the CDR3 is TGTGCCAGCAGTTACTCGGGCAGCACTGAAGCTTTCTTT. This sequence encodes CASSYSGSTEAFF.

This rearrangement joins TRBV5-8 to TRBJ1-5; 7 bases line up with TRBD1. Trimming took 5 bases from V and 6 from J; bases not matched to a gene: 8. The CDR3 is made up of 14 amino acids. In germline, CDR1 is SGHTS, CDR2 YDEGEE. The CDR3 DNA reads TGTGCCAGCAGAAACGGACAGGTTGGTCAGCCCCAGCATTTT. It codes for CASRNGQVGQPQHF.

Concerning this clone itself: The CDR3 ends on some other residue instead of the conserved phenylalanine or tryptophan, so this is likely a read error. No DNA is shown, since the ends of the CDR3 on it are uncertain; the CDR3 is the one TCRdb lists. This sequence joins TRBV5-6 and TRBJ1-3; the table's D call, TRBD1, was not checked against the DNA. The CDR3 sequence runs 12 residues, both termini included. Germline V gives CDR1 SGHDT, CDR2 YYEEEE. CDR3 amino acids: CASSFGTGPNVV.

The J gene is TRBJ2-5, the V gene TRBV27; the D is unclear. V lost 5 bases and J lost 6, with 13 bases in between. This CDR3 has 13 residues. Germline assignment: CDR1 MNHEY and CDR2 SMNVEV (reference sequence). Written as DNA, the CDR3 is TGTGCCAGCAGTCCTTATCCCTGGCAGACCCAGTACTTC. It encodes CASSPYPWQTQYF.

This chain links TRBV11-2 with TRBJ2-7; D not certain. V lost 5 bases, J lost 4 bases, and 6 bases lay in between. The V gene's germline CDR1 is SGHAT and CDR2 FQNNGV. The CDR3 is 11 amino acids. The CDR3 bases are TGTGCCAGCAGCCTTCTATACGAGCAGTACTTC. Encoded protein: CASSLLYEQYF.

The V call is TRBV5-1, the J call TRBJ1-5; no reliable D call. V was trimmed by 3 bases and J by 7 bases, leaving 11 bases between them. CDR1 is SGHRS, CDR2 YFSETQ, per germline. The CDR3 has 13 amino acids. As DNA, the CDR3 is TGCGCCAGCAGCTCAACCCCCGACCAGCCCCAGCATTTT. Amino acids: CASSSTPDQPQHF.

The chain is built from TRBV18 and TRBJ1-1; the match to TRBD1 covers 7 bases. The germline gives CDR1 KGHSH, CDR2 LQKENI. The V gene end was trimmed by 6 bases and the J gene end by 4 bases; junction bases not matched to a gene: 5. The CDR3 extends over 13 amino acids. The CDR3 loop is CASSDREGTEAFF. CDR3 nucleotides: TGTGCCAGCTCCGACAGGGAGGGCACTGAAGCTTTCTTT. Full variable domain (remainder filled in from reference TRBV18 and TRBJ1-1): NAGVMQNPRHLVRRRGQEARLRCSPMKGHSHVYWYRQLPEEGLKFMVYLQKENIIDESGMPKERFSAEFPKEGPSILRIQQVVRGDSAAYFCASSDREGTEAFFGQGTRLTVV.

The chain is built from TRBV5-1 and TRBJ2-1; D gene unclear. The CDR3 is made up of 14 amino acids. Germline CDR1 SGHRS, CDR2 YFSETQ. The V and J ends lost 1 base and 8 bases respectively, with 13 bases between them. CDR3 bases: TGCGCCAGCAGCTTGAGGCCTATCCCCGATGAGCAGTTCTTC. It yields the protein CASSLRPIPDEQFF.

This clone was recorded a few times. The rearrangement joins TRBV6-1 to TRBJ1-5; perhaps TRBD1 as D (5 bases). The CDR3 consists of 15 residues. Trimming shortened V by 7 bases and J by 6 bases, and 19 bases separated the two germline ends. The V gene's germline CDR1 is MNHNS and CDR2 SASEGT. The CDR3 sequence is CASTGGGGGSQPQHF. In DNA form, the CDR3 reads TGTGCCAGCACCGGAGGCGGGGGAGGGAGTCAGCCCCAGCATTTT.

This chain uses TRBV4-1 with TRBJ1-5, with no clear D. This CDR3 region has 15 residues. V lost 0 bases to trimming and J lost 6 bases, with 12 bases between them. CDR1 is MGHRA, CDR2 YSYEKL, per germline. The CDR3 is CASSQEGVGVQPQHF. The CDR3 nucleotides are TGCGCCAGCAGCCAAGAGGGTGTTGGAGTTCAGCCCCAGCATTTT.

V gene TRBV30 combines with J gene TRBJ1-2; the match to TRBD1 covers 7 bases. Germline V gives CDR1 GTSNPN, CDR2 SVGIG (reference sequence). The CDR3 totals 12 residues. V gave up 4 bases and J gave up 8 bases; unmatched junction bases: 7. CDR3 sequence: CAWMTGIEGYTF. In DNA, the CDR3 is TGTGCCTGGATGACAGGGATCGAAGGCTACACCTTC.

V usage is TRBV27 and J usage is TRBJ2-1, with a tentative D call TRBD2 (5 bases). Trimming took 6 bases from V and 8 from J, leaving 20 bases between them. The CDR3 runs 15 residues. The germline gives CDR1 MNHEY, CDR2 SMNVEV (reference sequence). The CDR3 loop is CASRLPTGMGDEQFF. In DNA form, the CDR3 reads TGTGCCAGCAGACTCCCCACGGGAATGGGCGATGAGCAGTTCTTC.

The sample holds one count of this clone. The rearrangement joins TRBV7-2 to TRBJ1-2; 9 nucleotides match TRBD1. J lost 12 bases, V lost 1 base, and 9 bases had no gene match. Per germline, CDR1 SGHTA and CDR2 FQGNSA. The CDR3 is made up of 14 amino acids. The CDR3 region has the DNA TGTGCCAGCAGCTTAGGTGGGACAGGGCTCGGCCACACCTTC. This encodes CASSLGGTGLGHTF.

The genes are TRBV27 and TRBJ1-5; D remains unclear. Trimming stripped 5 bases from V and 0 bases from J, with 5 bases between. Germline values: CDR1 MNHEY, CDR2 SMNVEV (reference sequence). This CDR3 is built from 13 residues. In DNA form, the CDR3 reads TGTGCCAGCAGTGGCGGTAGCAATCAGCCCCAGCATTTT. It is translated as CASSGGSNQPQHF.

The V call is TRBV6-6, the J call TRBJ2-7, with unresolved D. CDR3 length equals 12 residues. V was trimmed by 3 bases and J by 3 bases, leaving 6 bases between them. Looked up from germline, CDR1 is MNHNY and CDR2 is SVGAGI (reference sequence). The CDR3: CASSYPFYEQYF. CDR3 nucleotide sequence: TGTGCCAGCAGTTATCCTTTCTACGAGCAGTACTTC.

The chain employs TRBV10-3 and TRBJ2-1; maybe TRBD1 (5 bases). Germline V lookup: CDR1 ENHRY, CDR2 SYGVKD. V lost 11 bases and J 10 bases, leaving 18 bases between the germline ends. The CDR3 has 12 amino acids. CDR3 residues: CAASQGSEEQFF. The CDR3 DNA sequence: TGTGCCGCCTCCCAGGGATCGGAGGAGCAGTTCTTC.

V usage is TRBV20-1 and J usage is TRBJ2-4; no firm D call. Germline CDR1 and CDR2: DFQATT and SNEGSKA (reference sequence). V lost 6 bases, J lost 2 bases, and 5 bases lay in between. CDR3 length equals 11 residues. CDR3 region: CSAEPKNIQYF. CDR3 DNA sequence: TGCAGTGCAGAGCCCAAAAACATTCAGTACTTC.